This TCR beta chain was captured in a study of T cells in pancreatic ductal adenocarcinoma. A word on this clone: The antigen remains unidentified.

Using immunoSEQ multiplex PCR, the repertoire was profiled, and TCRdb retains in-frame clones only, with some absent. The sample includes fewer than 5,000 clones, around 72% seen only once; the top ten take approximately 15%. This CDR3 is 14 amino acids long. Trimming removed 3 bases at V and 3 bases at J, with 13 bases between. Germline V gives CDR1 SGHKS, CDR2 YYEKEE (reference sequence). General observations from the study: Tumors hold more CD45RO+ effector T cells, which may bias toward lower diversity. Blood clonality (around 0.072) did not differ significantly from tumor (approximately 0.1). Compared with tumor, blood showed more total productive templates and roughly 8.1-fold more clonotypes.

The selected patients with pancreatic ductal adenocarcinoma had surgery but no neoadjuvant therapy. The chain joins TRBV5-5 to TRBJ2-7; tentatively, D is TRBD1 (6 bases). The clonotype comes from a human donor with pancreatic ductal adenocarcinoma. The sequenced sample consisted of pancreatic tumor tissue. The CDR3 loop reads CASSSQGPSYEQYF. CDR3 bases: TGTGCCAGCAGCTCCCAGGGGCCGAGCTACGAGCAGTACTTC.